The rows below give T cell receptor beta chains drawn from one sample of a study of T-cell memory formation after mild COVID-19. TCRdb fed the 5' RACE reads into MiXCR, producing one record per CDR3 protein. The table lists roughly 250,000 distinct CDR3 sequences, over 15% of them singletons. Sample: PBMCs or a T cell subset sorted from them (not recorded which). Source of these receptors: a man between 18 and 29 years old who had mild COVID-19 (a few samples of this study predate the infection). Cell type and time point are not known. Both conserved end residues are trimmed from each CDR3. Each record gives: D gene, J gene, V gene, CDR3 protein. A D gene is named only where the DNA matches it firmly.

>.|TRBJ2-1|TRBV5-1
ASTTTGITYNEQF
>.|TRBJ1-4|TRBV10-3
AISEVGPTNEKLF
>TRBD2|TRBJ2-3|TRBV7-2
ASSFNFFGGASGNTQY
>.|TRBJ2-2|TRBV7-6
ASSQVLAYGTGELF
>.|TRBJ2-3|TRBV4-3
ASSQDGGLEQY
>.|TRBJ1-5|TRBV28
ASSFDRESFEDQPQH
>.|TRBJ2-1|TRBV20-1
RVWRAANPNEQF
>.|TRBJ2-7|TRBV27
ASSLAGLDRSYEQY
>.|TRBJ2-1|TRBV6-2/TRBV6-3
ASSYSGADDEQF
>TRBD2|TRBJ2-3|TRBV5-1
ASSPRLAASTDTQY
>.|TRBJ1-5|TRBV20-1
SAGVGGGNQPQH
>.|TRBJ1-2|TRBV12-3/TRBV12-4
ASSLRDSFVGYT
>.|TRBJ2-3|TRBV9
ASSVGLATDTQY
>.|TRBJ2-7|TRBV11-2
ASSFLNYEQY
>.|TRBJ1-5|TRBV28
ASGLLSSNQPQH
>.|TRBJ2-1|TRBV2
ASSVWGRNNEQF
>.|TRBJ2-7|TRBV10-2
ASSDMYEQY
>.|TRBJ2-7|TRBV6-5
ASSYSTPHGGVSYEQY
>.|TRBJ2-4|TRBV6-2/TRBV6-3
ASRALAKNIQY
>.|TRBJ2-7|TRBV3-1
ASSHGQTNTYEQY
>TRBD1|TRBJ2-4|TRBV27
ASRPHFSGGIQY
>.|TRBJ2-3|TRBV24-1
ATSDLVTDTQY
>.|TRBJ1-2|TRBV7-2
ASSLVAGGQVLGYT
>.|TRBJ2-3|TRBV6-4
ASILAGGPDTQY
>.|TRBJ1-1|TRBV5-1
ASRPLGNTEAF
>.|TRBJ1-1|TRBV7-9
ASSSQRNTEAF
>.|TRBJ1-5|TRBV28
ASSSRLEVSNQPQH